The sequence of this T cell receptor (beta chain) was determined in a study of blood T cell repertoires in COVID-19 (TCRdb year 2020). Turning to the overall study: Collaborator samples came from the United States, Italy and Spain and covered acute and convalescent phases of COVID-19. The material from the prospective study consisted of cDNA or gDNA derived from T cells, B-cell-depleted T cells, or PBMCs. The dataset comprised deeply sampled blood TCRbeta repertoires from subjects exposed to, actively infected with, or recovered from COVID-19. The repertoires were released in a freely available public database intended as a resource for research on the immune response to SARS-CoV-2. Samples were obtained from the ongoing ImmuneRACE study (first 160 participants) and from over 1,000 subjects provided by 6 global collaborators. A de-identified subject ID, COVID-19 status, age in years and sex were almost always included in the sample metadata. Where available, HLA class I and class II types were taken from metadata supplied by the sample provider and were not determined by assay-based typing.

From the cysteine through the phenylalanine, the CDR3 covers 13 amino acids. Left in the record is the CDR3 DNA by itself, 39 bases read in frame from the first base. V ends up 4 bases short and J 9 bases short, with an unmatched junction base count of 8. The germline V gene specifies MNHEY as CDR1 and SVGAGI as CDR2. TCRbeta CDR3 regions were amplified from genomic DNA by means of the immunoSEQ Assay, a bias-controlled multiplex PCR. The original pipeline was this. Within the assay, amplification of reference gene primers was used to estimate how many nucleated cells each sample contained. Sequence reads were collapsed and filtered to measure the absolute abundance of every unique TCRbeta CDR3 rearrangement. For each sample, productive Simpson clonality was calculated as the square root of Simpson's diversity index across productive rearrangements. TCRdb limited this immuneACCESS table to in-frame rearrangements with V and J called. A share of clones is missing; checked studies link under half to unresolved V genes, and the rest is unexplained. That table furnishes V, J and clone size, whereas the DNA furnished D and trimming. This sample lists 170,000 or so clones; around nine tenths were detected once. Of the sample, 0.58% falls within the top ten clones.

Study-level results and caveats: Clinical and demographic metadata were provided uncurated, with the amount varying by source and participant.

Concerning this clone: Its antigen is unknown. Base qualities were left out, and no much larger clone turns up one base away.

In Seattle, one collaborating source enrolled patients while the infection was active and tracked those patients longitudinally over the course of disease. Collaborating institutions collected whole blood in K2EDTA tubes following their own protocols. For TCRbeta analysis, collaborator samples were shipped as frozen whole blood, as isolated PBMCs, or as DNA extracted from either sample type. The TCR comes from a man between 60 and 75 years old with COVID-19, enrolled during active disease. The source material was peripheral blood. The sequence is built from TRBV6-5 and TRBJ1-1, and 7 junction bases match TRBD1. CDR3 loop: CASSFAMGQQAFF. The sequenced DNA: TGTGCCAGCAGTTTTGCAATGGGACAGCAAGCTTTCTTT.